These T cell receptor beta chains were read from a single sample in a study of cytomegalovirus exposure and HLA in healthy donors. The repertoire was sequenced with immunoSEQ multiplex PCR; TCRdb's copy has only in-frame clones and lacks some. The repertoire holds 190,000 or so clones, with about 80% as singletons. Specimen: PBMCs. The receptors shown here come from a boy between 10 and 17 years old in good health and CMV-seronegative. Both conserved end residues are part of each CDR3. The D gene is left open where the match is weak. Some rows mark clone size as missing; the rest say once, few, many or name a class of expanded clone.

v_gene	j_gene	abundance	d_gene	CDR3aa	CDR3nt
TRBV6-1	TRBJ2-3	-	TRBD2	CASSEFRLAGGLAQYF	TGTGCCAGCAGTGAATTCCGACTAGCGGGGGGGCTGGCGCAGTATTTT
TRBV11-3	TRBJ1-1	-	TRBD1	CASSRRQGEAFF	TGTGCCAGCAGCCGACGACAGGGTGAAGCTTTCTTT
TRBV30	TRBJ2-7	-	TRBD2	CAWNGRGGSSYEQYF	TGTGCCTGGAACGGAAGGGGCGGGAGCTCCTACGAGCAGTACTTC
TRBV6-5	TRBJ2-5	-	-	CASSYSMAGETQYF	TGTGCCAGCAGTTACTCGATGGCTGGAGAGACCCAGTACTTC
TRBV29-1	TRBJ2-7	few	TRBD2	CSVDLLAGEGEQYF	TGCAGCGTTGACTTACTAGCGGGAGAAGGAGAGCAGTACTTC
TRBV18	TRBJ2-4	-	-	CASSPPSLNIQYF	TGTGCCAGCTCACCACCGTCACTAAACATTCAGTACTTC
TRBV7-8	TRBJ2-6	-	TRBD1	CASSLSGTGVSGANVLTF	TGTGCCAGCAGCCTCTCCGGGACAGGGGTTTCCGGGGCCAACGTCCTGACTTTC
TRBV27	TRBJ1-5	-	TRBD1	CASSTDRDQPQHF	TGTGCCAGCAGTACCGACAGGGATCAGCCCCAGCATTTT
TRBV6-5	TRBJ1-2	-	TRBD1	CASSRDRENYGYTF	TGTGCCAGCAGTAGGGACAGGGAGAACTATGGCTACACCTTC
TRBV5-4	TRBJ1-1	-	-	CASSKTGMTEAFF	TGTGCCAGCAGCAAAACAGGAATGACTGAAGCTTTCTTT
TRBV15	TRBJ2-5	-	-	CATSRDQGGEETQYF	TGTGCCACCAGCAGAGATCAAGGAGGGGAAGAGACCCAGTACTTC
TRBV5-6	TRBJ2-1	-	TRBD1	CASRRTGGLIDEQFF	TGTGCCAGCAGGCGGACAGGGGGCCTCATAGATGAGCAGTTCTTC
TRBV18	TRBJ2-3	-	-	CASSSEKGTDTQYF	TGTGCCAGCTCTAGCGAGAAAGGCACAGATACGCAGTATTTT
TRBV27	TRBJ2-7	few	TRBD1	CASRFTGGGDEQYF	TGTGCCAGCAGATTTACAGGGGGTGGCGACGAGCAGTACTTC
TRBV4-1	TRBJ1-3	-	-	CASSLRGSGNTIYF	TGCGCCAGCAGCCTCAGGGGATCCGGAAACACCATATATTTT
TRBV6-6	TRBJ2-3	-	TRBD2	CASSRERELTDTQYF	TGTGCCAGCAGCAGGGAGCGGGAGTTGACAGATACGCAGTATTTT
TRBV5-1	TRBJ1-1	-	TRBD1	CASSRSEPGQGYAFF	TGCGCCAGCAGCCGTTCCGAGCCGGGACAGGGGTACGCTTTCTTT
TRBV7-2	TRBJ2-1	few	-	CASSLLASYEQFF	TGTGCCAGCAGCTTGCTAGCCTCATATGAGCAGTTCTTC
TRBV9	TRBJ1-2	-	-	CASSLQGDYGYTF	TGTGCCAGCAGCTTACAAGGGGACTATGGCTACACCTTC
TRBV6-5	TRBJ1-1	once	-	CASSLQGISLTEAFF	TGTGCCAGCAGTCTACAGGGAATTAGTTTGACTGAAGCTTTCTTT
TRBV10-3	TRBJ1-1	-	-	CAISETDMNTEAFF	TGTGCCATCAGTGAGACAGATATGAACACTGAAGCTTTCTTT
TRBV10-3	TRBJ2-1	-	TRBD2	CAISESLAGHNEQFF	TGTGCCATCAGCGAATCCCTAGCGGGGCACAATGAGCAGTTCTTC